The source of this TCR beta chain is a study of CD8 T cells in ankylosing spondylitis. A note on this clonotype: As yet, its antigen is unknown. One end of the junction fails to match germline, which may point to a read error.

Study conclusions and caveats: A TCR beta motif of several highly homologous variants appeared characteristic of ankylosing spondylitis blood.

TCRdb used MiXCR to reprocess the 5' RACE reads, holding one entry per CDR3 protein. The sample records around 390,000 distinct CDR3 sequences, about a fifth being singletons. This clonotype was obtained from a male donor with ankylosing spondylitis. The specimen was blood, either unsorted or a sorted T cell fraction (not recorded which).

As DNA, the CDR3 is TGCGCCAACAGCGTACAGGGGGCTGGGACCCAGTACTTC. Its protein product is CANSVQGAGTQYF. The V call is TRBV5-1, the J call TRBJ2-5; 9 nucleotides align to TRBD1. Per the germline V gene, CDR1 is SGHRS and CDR2 is YFSETQ. The CDR3 loop spans 13 amino acids. The variable domain in full, completed from reference TRBV5-1 and TRBJ2-5, reads KAGVTQTPRYLIKTRGQQVTLSCSPISGHRSVSWYQQTPGQGLQFLFEYFSETQRNKGNFPGRFSGRQFSNSRSEMNVSTLELGDSALYLCANSVQGAGTQYFGPGTRLLVL.